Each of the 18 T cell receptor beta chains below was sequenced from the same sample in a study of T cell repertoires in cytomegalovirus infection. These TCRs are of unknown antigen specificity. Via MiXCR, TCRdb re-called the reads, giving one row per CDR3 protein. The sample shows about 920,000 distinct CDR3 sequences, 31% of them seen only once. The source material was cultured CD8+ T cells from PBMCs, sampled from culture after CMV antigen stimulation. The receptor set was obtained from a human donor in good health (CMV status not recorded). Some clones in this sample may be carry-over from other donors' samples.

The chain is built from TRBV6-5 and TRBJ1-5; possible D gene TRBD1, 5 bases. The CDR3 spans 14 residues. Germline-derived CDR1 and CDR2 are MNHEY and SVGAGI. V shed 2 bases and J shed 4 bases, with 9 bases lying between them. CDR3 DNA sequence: TGTGCCAGCAGTTACGTTCAGGGTAATCAGCCCCAGCATTTT. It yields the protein CASSYVQGNQPQHF.

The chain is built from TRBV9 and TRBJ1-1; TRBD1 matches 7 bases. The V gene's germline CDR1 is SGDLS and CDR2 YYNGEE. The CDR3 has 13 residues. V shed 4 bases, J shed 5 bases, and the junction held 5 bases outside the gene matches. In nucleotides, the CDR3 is TGTGCCAGCAGCAAAGGGGACAGAACTGAAGCTTTCTTT. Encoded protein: CASSKGDRTEAFF.

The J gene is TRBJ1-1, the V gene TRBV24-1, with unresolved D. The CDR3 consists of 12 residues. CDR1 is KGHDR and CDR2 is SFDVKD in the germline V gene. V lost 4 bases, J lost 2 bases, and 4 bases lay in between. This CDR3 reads CATSDENTEAFF. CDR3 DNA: TGTGCCACCAGTGACGAAAACACTGAAGCTTTCTTT.

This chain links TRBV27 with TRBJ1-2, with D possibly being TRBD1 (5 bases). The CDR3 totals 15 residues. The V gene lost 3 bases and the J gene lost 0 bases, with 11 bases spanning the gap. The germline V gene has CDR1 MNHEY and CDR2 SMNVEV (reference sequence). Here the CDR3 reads CASSLIAGSNYGYTF. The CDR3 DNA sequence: TGTGCCAGCAGTTTGATAGCAGGGTCTAACTATGGCTACACCTTC.

The CDR3, as DNA: TGCGCCAGCAGCCTTACGGGGACAGGGGCCTACAATGAGCAGTTCTTC. This translates into CASSLTGTGAYNEQFF. This chain connects TRBV4-3 to TRBJ2-1, with 10 bases identical to TRBD1. Looked up from germline, CDR1 is LGHNA and CDR2 is YSLEER. There are 16 residues in the CDR3. V gave up 4 bases and J gave up 2 bases; unmatched junction bases: 5.

The CDR3 here is CASSPQQGMENSPLHF. The CDR3 DNA is TGCGCCAGCAGCCCGCAACAGGGTATGGAGAATTCACCCCTCCACTTT. The genes are TRBV4-1 and TRBJ1-6; D might be TRBD1 (6 bases). The CDR3 has 16 amino acids. The V gene's germline CDR1 is MGHRA and CDR2 YSYEKL. Trimming took off 4 bases at V and 7 bases at J, with 17 bases between the two ends.

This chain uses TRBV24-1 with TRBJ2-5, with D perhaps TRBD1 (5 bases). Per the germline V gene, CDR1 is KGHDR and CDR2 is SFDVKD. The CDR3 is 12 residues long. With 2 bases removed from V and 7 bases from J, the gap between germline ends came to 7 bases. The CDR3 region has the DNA TGTGCCACCAGTGATTCTACAGGGACCCAGTACTTC. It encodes CATSDSTGTQYF.

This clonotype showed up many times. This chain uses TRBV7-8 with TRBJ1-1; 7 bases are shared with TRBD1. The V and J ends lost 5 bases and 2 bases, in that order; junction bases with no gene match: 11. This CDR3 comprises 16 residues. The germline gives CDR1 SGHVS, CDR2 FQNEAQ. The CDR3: CASSRPTGEGNTEAFF. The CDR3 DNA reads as TGTGCCAGCAGCCGTCCTACAGGGGAGGGAAACACTGAAGCTTTCTTT.

CDR3: CASSYLQGAEQYV. Here the CDR3 DNA reads TGTGCCAGCAGTTATTTGCAGGGGGCCGAGCAGTACGTC. The rearrangement links TRBV6-1 to TRBJ2-7; 8 nucleotides line up with TRBD1. CDR1 and CDR2 (germline): MNHNS, SASEGT. This CDR3 region has 13 residues. Unmatched junction bases numbered 6, after V lost 5 bases and J lost 6 bases.

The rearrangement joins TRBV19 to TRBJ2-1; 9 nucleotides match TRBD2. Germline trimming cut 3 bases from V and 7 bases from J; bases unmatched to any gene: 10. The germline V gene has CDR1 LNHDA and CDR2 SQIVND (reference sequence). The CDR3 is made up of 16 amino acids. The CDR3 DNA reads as TGTGCCAGTAGTATCCCTAGTAGCGGGGGTAGGAATGAGCAGTTCTTC. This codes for CASSIPSSGGRNEQFF.

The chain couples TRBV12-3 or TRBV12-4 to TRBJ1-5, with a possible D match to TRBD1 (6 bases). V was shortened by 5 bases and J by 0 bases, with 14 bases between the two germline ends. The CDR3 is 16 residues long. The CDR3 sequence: CASSLGGTHSNQPQHF. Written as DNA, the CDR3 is TGTGCCAGCAGTCTTGGGGGGACACATAGCAATCAGCCCCAGCATTTT.

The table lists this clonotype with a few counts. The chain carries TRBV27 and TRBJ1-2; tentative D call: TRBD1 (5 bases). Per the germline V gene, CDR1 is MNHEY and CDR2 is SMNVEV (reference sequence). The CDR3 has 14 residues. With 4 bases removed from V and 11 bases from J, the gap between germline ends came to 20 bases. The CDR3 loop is CASSSGSGRQFYTF. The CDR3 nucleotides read TGTGCCAGCAGTTCGGGGTCGGGGCGGCAATTTTACACCTTC.

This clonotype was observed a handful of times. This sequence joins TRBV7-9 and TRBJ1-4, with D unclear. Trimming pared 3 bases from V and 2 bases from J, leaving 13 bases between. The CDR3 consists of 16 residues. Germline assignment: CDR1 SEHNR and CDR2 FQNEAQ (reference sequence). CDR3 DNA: TGTGCCAGCAGCTTTTTCACGACGGGGACTAATGAAAAACTGTTTTTT. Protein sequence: CASSFFTTGTNEKLFF. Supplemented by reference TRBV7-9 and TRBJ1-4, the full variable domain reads DTGVSQNPRHKITKRGQNVTFRCDPISEHNRLYWYRQTLGQGPEFLTYFQNEAQLEKSRLLSDRFSAERPKGSFSTLEIQRTEQGDSAMYLCASSFFTTGTNEKLFFGSGTQLSVL.

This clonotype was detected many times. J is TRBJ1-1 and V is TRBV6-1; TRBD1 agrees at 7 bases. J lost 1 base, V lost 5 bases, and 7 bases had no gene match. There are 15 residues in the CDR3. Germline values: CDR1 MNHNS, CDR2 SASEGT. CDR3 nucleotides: TGTGCCAGCAGTCAAACTAGGGACAGGAACACTGAAGCTTTCTTT. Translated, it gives CASSQTRDRNTEAFF.

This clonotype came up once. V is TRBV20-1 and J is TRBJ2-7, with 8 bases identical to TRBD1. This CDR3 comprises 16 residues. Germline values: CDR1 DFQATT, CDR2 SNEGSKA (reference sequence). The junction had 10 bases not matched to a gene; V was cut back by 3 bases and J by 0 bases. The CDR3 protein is CSASYTGQGSSYEQYV. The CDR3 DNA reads TGCAGTGCTAGTTACACTGGACAGGGAAGCTCCTACGAGCAGTACGTC.

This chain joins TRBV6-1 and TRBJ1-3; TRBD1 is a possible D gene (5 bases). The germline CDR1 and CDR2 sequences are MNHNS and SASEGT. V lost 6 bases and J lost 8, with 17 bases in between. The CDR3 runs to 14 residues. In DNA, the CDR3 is TGTGCCAGCAGGCCCGACATGGGGGAGTACACCATATATTTT. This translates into CASRPDMGEYTIYF.

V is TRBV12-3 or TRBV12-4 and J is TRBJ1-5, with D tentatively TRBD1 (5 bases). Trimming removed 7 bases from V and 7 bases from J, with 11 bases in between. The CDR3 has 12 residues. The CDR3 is CASTQGRQPQHF. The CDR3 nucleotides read TGTGCCAGCACCCAGGGACGACAGCCCCAGCATTTT.

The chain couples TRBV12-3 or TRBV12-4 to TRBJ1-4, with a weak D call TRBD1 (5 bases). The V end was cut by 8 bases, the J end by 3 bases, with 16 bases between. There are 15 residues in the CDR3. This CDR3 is CASGSGYEANEKLFF. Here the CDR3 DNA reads TGTGCCAGCGGGTCAGGGTATGAAGCTAATGAAAAACTGTTTTTT.